These 31 T cell receptor beta chains were all obtained from the same sample, sequenced in a study of T cell responses to AZD1222 COVID-19 vaccine. The data were produced by immunoSEQ multiplex PCR, yet TCRdb's version contains in-frame clones alone and is incomplete. The sample comprises about 150,000 clones, over 80% of which are singletons, and around 3.8% rests with the top ten. The sample in question was peripheral blood, obtained 28 days after the second AZD1222 dose. All receptors derive from an adult who received the AZD1222 COVID-19 vaccine.

V and J are TRBV3-1 (or the pseudogene TRBV3-2) and TRBJ2-3; D possibly corresponds to TRBD2 (5 bases). The V gene lost 4 bases and the J gene lost 6 bases, with 14 bases spanning the gap. Germline values: CDR1 LGHDT, CDR2 YNNKEL (reference sequence). The CDR3 length is 14 residues. The CDR3 DNA reads as TGTGCCAGCAGCCTAGCGCGAAGCAGGGATACGCAGTATTTT. The encoded protein is CASSLARSRDTQYF.

This clone was recorded many times. This chain links TRBV7-3 with TRBJ2-2; no firm D call. The CDR3 is 10 amino acids. V was cut by 10 bases and J by 8 bases, with 8 bases left in between. Germline CDR1 SGHTA, CDR2 FQGTGA. CDR3 sequence (DNA): TGTGCCACCCTTTGGGGGGAGCTGTTTTTT. Protein product: CATLWGELFF.

The chain carries TRBV9 and TRBJ2-7; the D gene is possibly TRBD2 (5 bases). CDR1 and CDR2 from the germline V gene are SGDLS and YYNGEE. This CDR3 is 14 amino acids long. V dropped 4 bases and J dropped 3 bases, with 14 bases sitting between them. The CDR3 nucleotides read TGTGCCAGCAGCCCCGAGGTCGGGAACTACGAGCAGTACTTC. Residues: CASSPEVGNYEQYF.

Here the CDR3 DNA reads TGTGCCAGTAACCCAGGTGGGGGGGGCACTGAAGCTTTCTTT. Translation: CASNPGGGGTEAFF. The rearrangement joins TRBV19 to TRBJ1-1; TRBD1 is a possible D gene (5 bases). This CDR3 is built from 14 residues. V shed 7 bases and J shed 4 bases, with 16 bases lying between them. Germline V gives CDR1 LNHDA, CDR2 SQIVND (reference sequence).

This clone was observed once. The rearrangement uses TRBV5-5 and TRBJ1-5; a possible D gene is TRBD1 (5 bases). V lost 2 bases to trimming and J lost 6 bases, with 12 bases between them. This CDR3 is 14 amino acids long. Germline lookup yields CDR1 SGHKS and CDR2 YYEKEE (reference sequence). CDR3 sequence (DNA): TGTGCCAGCAGCTTCGACGGGACCCGTCAGCCCCAGCATTTT. Its translation: CASSFDGTRQPQHF.

The chain is built from TRBV6-5 and TRBJ2-3; 8 bases are a match to TRBD2. This CDR3 spans 15 amino acids. Germline V lookup: CDR1 MNHEY, CDR2 SVGAGI. Losses at the gene ends were 2 bases for V and 1 base for J; bases not matched to a gene: 2. The CDR3 protein is CASSYRAGGTDTQYF. CDR3 DNA sequence: TGTGCCAGCAGTTACCGAGCGGGGGGCACAGATACGCAGTATTTT.

The chain combines TRBV7-2 with TRBJ2-3, with TRBD2 matching 11 bases. Germline CDR1 SGHTA, CDR2 FQGNSA. Trimming removed 5 bases from V and 6 bases from J; junction bases left unmatched: 10. CDR3 length: 16 residues. The DNA for the CDR3 is TGTGCCAGCAGCCAACATAGCGGGAGGGCCACGGATACGCAGTATTTT. As protein: CASSQHSGRATDTQYF.

The chain carries TRBV19 and TRBJ2-1, with 8 positions matching TRBD2. CDR3 length: 20 amino acids. The trim removed 3 bases at V and 2 bases at J, leaving 18 bases unmatched. CDR1 and CDR2 from the germline V gene are LNHDA and SQIVND (reference sequence). CDR3: CASSMIDWLAGPLTYNEQFF. CDR3 coding DNA: TGTGCCAGTAGTATGATAGATTGGCTAGCGGGCCCCTTAACCTACAATGAGCAGTTCTTC.

The gene calls are TRBV12-3 or TRBV12-4 and TRBJ2-7; D unresolved. The CDR3 loop spans 12 amino acids. Trimming removed 6 bases at V and 2 bases at J, with 8 bases between. The CDR3 spells CASRGRTYEQYF. The CDR3 DNA reads TGTGCCAGCAGGGGAAGGACCTACGAGCAGTACTTC.

The rearrangement uses TRBV6-5 and TRBJ1-4, with unresolved D. CDR1 is MNHEY, CDR2 SVGAGI, per germline. The CDR3 length is 14 residues. Deletions cut 5 bases from V and 0 bases from J, with 7 bases between. The CDR3 DNA is TGTGCCAGCAGTAAGGTTGCAACTAATGAAAAACTGTTTTTT. Its translation is CASSKVATNEKLFF.

The chain joins TRBV2 to TRBJ1-1; 7 bases are shared with TRBD1. Germline lookup yields CDR1 SNHLY and CDR2 FYNNEI. The CDR3 has 15 amino acids. V trimming: 7 bases; J trimming: 4 bases; junction bases outside the gene matches: 12. CDR3: CASTNFRGPSTEAFF. Written as DNA, the CDR3 is TGTGCCAGCACAAACTTTAGGGGGCCCAGCACTGAAGCTTTCTTT.

The rearrangement links TRBV6-5 to TRBJ1-3; 7 bases agree with TRBD1. CDR1 is MNHEY and CDR2 is SVGAGI in the germline V gene. The CDR3 runs 12 residues. Unmatched junction bases numbered 1, after V lost 7 bases and J lost 4 bases. The CDR3 reads CASTGQGNTIYF. The CDR3, as DNA: TGTGCCAGCACGGGACAGGGAAACACCATATATTTT.

The gene calls are TRBV11-1 and TRBJ2-1, with 9 bases fitting TRBD2. CDR3 length: 15 residues. The junction had 11 bases not matched to a gene; V was cut back by 5 bases and J by 9 bases. Germline loops: CDR1 SGHAT, CDR2 FQDESV (reference sequence). CDR3 nucleotide sequence: TGTGCCAGCAGCAAAGGAGGCGGGAGGGCCCCTGAGCAGTTCTTC. Translating gives CASSKGGGRAPEQFF.

The rearrangement links TRBV24-1 to TRBJ2-2, with 14 bases matching TRBD2. Germline loops: CDR1 KGHDR, CDR2 SFDVKD. CDR3 size: 18 residues. V was pared by 0 bases and J by 1 base, with 0 bases of the junction left unmatched. DNA for the CDR3: TGTGCCACCAGTGATTTGGGACTAGCGGGAGGGAACACCGGGGAGCTGTTTTTT. Translation: CATSDLGLAGGNTGELFF.

The chain has TRBV15 and TRBJ2-1; D unresolved. The CDR3 has 12 amino acids. The germline CDR1 and CDR2 sequences are LNHNV and YYDKDF (reference sequence). The V end was cut by 4 bases, the J end by 7 bases, with 8 bases between. This chain's CDR3 is CATSIRDNEQFF. The CDR3, as DNA: TGTGCCACCAGCATAAGGGATAATGAGCAGTTCTTC.

V gene TRBV6-2 or TRBV6-3 combines with J gene TRBJ2-2, with D unresolved. Trimming shortened V by 0 bases and J by 1 base, and 9 bases separated the two germline ends. The CDR3 totals 16 residues. The germline V gene has CDR1 MNHEY and CDR2 SVGEGT. DNA of the CDR3: TGTGCCAGCAGTTACTCGATCTCCCAGAACACCGGGGAGCTGTTTTTT. Amino acid sequence: CASSYSISQNTGELFF.

This clone was seen only once. The chain has TRBV30 and TRBJ2-7; D remains ambiguous. This CDR3 region has 12 residues. The germline gives CDR1 GTSNPN, CDR2 SVGIG (reference sequence). V lost 4 bases and J 0 bases, leaving 7 bases between the germline ends. The CDR3: CAWIRNSYEQYF. CDR3 nucleotides: TGTGCCTGGATCCGAAACTCCTACGAGCAGTACTTC.

The J gene is TRBJ1-5, the V gene TRBV27, with a possible D match to TRBD1 (5 bases). The CDR3 consists of 18 residues. The ends were cut back, 1 base at V and 0 bases at J, with 16 bases in the middle. Germline CDR1 MNHEY, CDR2 SMNVEV (reference sequence). CDR3: CASSLYGHRQFSNQPQHF. CDR3 nucleotides: TGTGCCAGCAGTTTATACGGACACCGCCAGTTTAGCAATCAGCCCCAGCATTTT.

The chain has TRBV18 and TRBJ2-3, with D hard to call. The CDR3 loop spans 15 amino acids. CDR1 is KGHSH, CDR2 LQKENI, per germline. Trimming removed 1 base at V and 3 bases at J, with 11 bases between. The CDR3 coding sequence is TGTGCCAGCTCACCACGGCAGGCGGTTACAGATACGCAGTATTTT. Its translation: CASSPRQAVTDTQYF.

The CDR3 bases are TGTGCCAGCAGACCCCGACAGGGGACCAATTCACCCCTCCACTTT. This gives the protein CASRPRQGTNSPLHF. This chain connects TRBV5-8 to TRBJ1-6; TRBD1 matches 8 bases. CDR3 length: 15 residues. V shed 5 bases and J 7 bases; nucleotides not matched to a gene: 8. CDR1 is SGHTS, CDR2 YDEGEE, per germline.

The chain carries TRBV7-2 and TRBJ2-7, with 11 bases identical to TRBD1. This CDR3 region has 16 residues. After removal of 3 bases from V and 6 bases from J, the junction contained 10 bases not matched to a gene. The germline CDR1 and CDR2 sequences are SGHTA and FQGNSA. In DNA form, the CDR3 reads TGTGCCAGCAGCTTTAGTAGATGGGGGACAGGGGGCGAGCAGTACTTC. It is translated as CASSFSRWGTGGEQYF.

The chain uses TRBV19 and TRBJ2-5, with 7 bases fitting TRBD2. This CDR3 spans 15 amino acids. The trim removed 1 base at V and 5 bases at J, leaving 7 bases unmatched. CDR1 is LNHDA and CDR2 is SQIVND in the germline V gene (reference sequence). The CDR3 DNA follows: TGTGCCAGTAGTATAGGGGCGGGAGAAAGGGAGACCCAGTACTTC. It specifies CASSIGAGERETQYF.

The chain is built from TRBV5-4 and TRBJ2-3; a possible D gene is TRBD2 (5 bases). V lost 9 bases and J lost 0, with 11 bases in between. CDR3 length: 13 amino acids. Germline V lookup: CDR1 SGHNT, CDR2 YYREEE (reference sequence). CDR3 loop: CATLSGSTDTQYF. In DNA form, the CDR3 reads TGTGCCACTTTAAGCGGAAGCACAGATACGCAGTATTTT.

This chain connects TRBV3-1 (or the pseudogene TRBV3-2) to TRBJ2-7; TRBD2 is a possible D gene (5 bases). Trimming pared 1 base from V and 9 bases from J, leaving 13 bases between. The CDR3 is made up of 13 amino acids. The germline CDR1 and CDR2 sequences are LGHDT and YNNKEL (reference sequence). The CDR3 DNA reads TGTGCCAGCAGCCAAGTCTGGGAGCACGGGCAGTACTTC. Its translation: CASSQVWEHGQYF.

This clone has a single count. J is TRBJ2-7 and V is TRBV5-4, with 7 nucleotides matching TRBD2. CDR3 length: 16 amino acids. The junction had 15 bases not matched to a gene; V was cut back by 5 bases and J by 4 bases. The germline V gene has CDR1 SGHNT and CDR2 YYREEE (reference sequence). In nucleotides, the CDR3 is TGTGCCAGCAGACAAGAAGGGGACTATGAGGGGTACGAGCAGTACTTC. It encodes CASRQEGDYEGYEQYF.

The chain is built from TRBV2 and TRBJ2-4; unclear D gene. V lost 2 bases to trimming and J lost 1 base, with 6 bases between them. Germline V gives CDR1 SNHLY, CDR2 FYNNEI. The CDR3 loop spans 14 amino acids. Here the CDR3 DNA reads TGTGCCAGCAGTGAAAGCCGTGCCAAAAACATTCAGTACTTC. This codes for CASSESRAKNIQYF.

This rearrangement joins TRBV6-1 to TRBJ2-7; D is perhaps TRBD2 (6 bases). Germline lookup yields CDR1 MNHNS and CDR2 SASEGT. Trimming removed 1 base at V and 0 bases at J, with 13 bases between. The CDR3 is 16 amino acids. In nucleotides, the CDR3 is TGTGCCAGCAGTGAAGTAAGGAAGGGACTCTCCTACGAGCAGTACTTC. Residues: CASSEVRKGLSYEQYF.

The chain has TRBV10-3 and TRBJ1-1, with D possibly matching TRBD1 (5 bases). V shed 6 bases and J shed 1 base, with 12 bases lying between them. The CDR3 has 14 amino acids. Germline V gene sequence: CDR1 ENHRY, CDR2 SYGVKD. CDR3 loop: CAIRVDRRNTEAFF. In nucleotides, the CDR3 is TGTGCCATCAGAGTTGACAGACGGAACACTGAAGCTTTCTTT.

This clone has a single count. The chain recombines TRBV24-1 with TRBJ2-5; a weak D match, TRBD1 (6 bases). V lost 4 bases to trimming and J lost 5 bases, with 19 bases between them. CDR3 length: 16 residues. Germline V CDR1 and CDR2: KGHDR, SFDVKD. The CDR3 protein is CATSERGRGLLETQYF. DNA for the CDR3: TGTGCCACCAGTGAACGAGGCAGGGGATTGTTGGAGACCCAGTACTTC.

This clone came up a few times. The gene calls are TRBV5-6 and TRBJ2-7; TRBD1 agrees at 7 bases. Germline-derived CDR1 and CDR2 are SGHDT and YYEEEE. The CDR3 totals 13 residues. V was pared by 7 bases and J by 1 base, with 5 bases of the junction left unmatched. The CDR3 DNA reads as TGTGCCAGCCTCTCAGGGGGATCCTACGAGCAGTACTTC. Translated, it gives CASLSGGSYEQYF.

The rearrangement uses TRBV6-5 and TRBJ2-5, with a tentative D call TRBD1 (6 bases). Between the trimmed V and J ends, which lost 0 bases and 0 bases, there was a span of 11 bases. This CDR3 region has 16 residues. In germline, CDR1 is MNHEY, CDR2 SVGAGI. CDR3 DNA: TGTGCCAGCAGTTACTCGGACAGCCCTAACCAAGAGACCCAGTACTTC. Its protein product is CASSYSDSPNQETQYF.